The 10 T cell receptor beta chains below were found in one sample sequenced in a study of blood T cell repertoires in COVID-19. Assay used: immunoSEQ multiplex PCR; TCRdb lists only in-frame clones, some missing. The data hold 100,000 to 150,000 clones, with roughly 80% observed a single time. Sequencing used peripheral blood. These receptors originate from a woman aged 55-70 years with acute or convalescent COVID-19.

The chain combines TRBV9 with TRBJ2-3, with D possibly TRBD1 on 6 matching bases. This CDR3 region has 18 residues. From germline, CDR1 is SGDLS and CDR2 YYNGEE. The V and J ends lost 0 bases and 2 bases respectively, with 19 bases between them. In DNA form, the CDR3 reads TGTGCCAGCAGCGTAGATGCCGGGACACAAATAACCACAGATACGCAGTATTTT. Translating it yields CASSVDAGTQITTDTQYF.

The rearrangement uses TRBV10-3 and TRBJ1-6; 7 bases are a match to TRBD1. Unmatched junction bases numbered 3, after V lost 0 bases and J lost 7 bases. The CDR3 has 15 amino acids. Germline CDR1 is ENHRY and CDR2 is SYGVKD. CDR3 DNA: TGTGCCATCAGTGAGTCGTTGGGACAGAATTCACCCCTCCACTTT. It yields the protein CAISESLGQNSPLHF.

This chain joins TRBV3-1 (or the pseudogene TRBV3-2) and TRBJ1-6, with D possibly TRBD1 on 6 matching bases. The V end was cut by 9 bases, the J end by 11 bases, with 20 bases between. Germline loops: CDR1 LGHDT, CDR2 YNNKEL (reference sequence). This CDR3 contains 14 residues. In nucleotides, the CDR3 is TGTGCCAGTTCGCTCGGACAGCTCCGAGCACCCCTCCACTTT. This sequence encodes CASSLGQLRAPLHF.

The chain has TRBV19 and TRBJ1-3; D is ambiguous. The V end was cut by 0 bases, the J end by 0 bases, with 6 bases between. CDR1 LNHDA and CDR2 SQIVND come from the germline V gene (reference sequence). The CDR3 is made up of 15 amino acids. The CDR3 bases are TGTGCCAGTAGTATAGACGCCAGCTCTGGAAACACCATATATTTT. This codes for CASSIDASSGNTIYF.

The chain joins TRBV4-1 to TRBJ1-2; D may be TRBD1 (6 bases). The CDR3 loop spans 15 amino acids. From germline, CDR1 is MGHRA and CDR2 YSYEKL. V lost 0 bases and J 6 bases, leaving 14 bases between the germline ends. The CDR3, as DNA: TGCGCCAGCAGCCAAGATTGGCAGGGGAGGGATGGCTACACCTTC. As protein: CASSQDWQGRDGYTF.

The genes are TRBV9 and TRBJ2-1; possibly TRBD1 for D (6 bases). This CDR3 has 14 amino acids. Germline CDR1 is SGDLS and CDR2 is YYNGEE. With 3 bases removed from V and 0 bases from J, the gap between germline ends came to 7 bases. In DNA form, the CDR3 reads TGTGCCAGCAGCGGGACAGCCTCCTACAATGAGCAGTTCTTC. Amino acids: CASSGTASYNEQFF.

The genes are TRBV6-2 or TRBV6-3 and TRBJ2-1, with 7 bases aligning to TRBD1. J lost 4 bases, V lost 0 bases, and 3 bases had no gene match. The germline V gene has CDR1 MNHEY and CDR2 SVGEGT. The CDR3 covers 15 residues. The DNA of the CDR3 is TGTGCCAGCAGTTACTCCGGGACAGATTACAATGAGCAGTTCTTC. Encoded protein: CASSYSGTDYNEQFF.

The chain uses TRBV6-5 and TRBJ1-2; possibly TRBD1 for D (5 bases). CDR3 length: 13 amino acids. Germline loops: CDR1 MNHEY, CDR2 SVGAGI. V was shortened by 10 bases and J by 8 bases, with 20 bases between the two germline ends. The CDR3 protein is CATSTPGTLGYTF. DNA for the CDR3: TGTGCCACCTCGACCCCCGGGACTTTGGGCTACACCTTC.

This clone was recorded a few times. The CDR3 loop is CASSLAQGAIYEQYF. The CDR3 region has the DNA TGCGCCAGCAGCTTGGCGCAGGGGGCTATATACGAGCAGTACTTC. The J gene is TRBJ2-7, the V gene TRBV5-1; TRBD1 matches 8 bases. Germline V gene lookup returns CDR1 SGHRS and CDR2 YFSETQ. J lost 4 bases, V lost 0 bases, and 6 bases had no gene match. The CDR3 totals 15 residues.

V usage is TRBV6-1 and J usage is TRBJ1-5, with a possible D match to TRBD1 (6 bases). Germline V gene lookup returns CDR1 MNHNS and CDR2 SASEGT. The CDR3 has 14 residues. V was cut by 2 bases and J by 6 bases, with 11 bases left in between. CDR3 bases: TGTGCCAGCAGTGAACAGGGGCAAGGTCAGCCCCAGCATTTT. This sequence encodes CASSEQGQGQPQHF.